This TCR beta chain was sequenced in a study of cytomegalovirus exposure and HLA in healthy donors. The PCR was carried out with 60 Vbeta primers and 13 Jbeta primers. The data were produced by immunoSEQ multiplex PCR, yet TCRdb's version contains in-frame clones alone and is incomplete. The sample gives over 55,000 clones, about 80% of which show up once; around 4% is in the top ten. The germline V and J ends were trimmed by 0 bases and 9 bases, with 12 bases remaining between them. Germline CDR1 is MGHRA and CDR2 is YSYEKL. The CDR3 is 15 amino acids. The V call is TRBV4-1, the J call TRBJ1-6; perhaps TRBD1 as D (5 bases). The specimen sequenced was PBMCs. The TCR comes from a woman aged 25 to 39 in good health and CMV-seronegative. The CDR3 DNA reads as TGCGCCAGCAGCCAAGATCCAGGGTGGGGTTCACCCCTCCACTTT. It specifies CASSQDPGWGSPLHF.